The rows below give T cell receptor beta chains drawn from one sample of a study of cytomegalovirus exposure and HLA in healthy donors. Libraries were prepared by immunoSEQ multiplex PCR; TCRdb keeps only in-frame clonotypes and omits some of them. The top ten clones hold about 1.5% of a sample with some 68,000 clones, about 94% of them seen once. Sequencing was carried out using PBMCs. Every receptor here comes from a man between 18 and 29 years old in good health and CMV-seropositive. Both conserved end residues are part of each CDR3. A D gene is named only where the DNA matches it firmly. Size is omitted from some rows. Given values are once, few, many or a class for expanded clones.

V: TRBV10-3
J: TRBJ2-5
D: .
size: .
DNA: TGTGCCATCAGTGAGTCGAGACTTGGCCAAGAGACCCAGTACTTC
CDR3: CAISESRLGQETQYF

V: TRBV4-2
J: TRBJ2-7
D: TRBD2
size: .
DNA: TGTGCCAGCAGCCAAGAATCCACTAGCGAGGACGAGCAGTACTTC
CDR3: CASSQESTSEDEQYF

V: TRBV19
J: TRBJ1-1
D: .
size: .
DNA: TGTGCCAGTAGTATGGCTGGAGCTTTCTTT
CDR3: CASSMAGAFF

V: TRBV7-2
J: TRBJ2-2
D: .
size: .
DNA: TGTGCCAGCAGCTCAGTTCCCACCGGGGAGCTGTTTTTT
CDR3: CASSSVPTGELFF

V: TRBV10-3
J: TRBJ1-5
D: TRBD1
size: .
DNA: TGTGCCAGCGGGGACAGGGTCCAGCATTTT
CDR3: CASGDRVQHF

V: TRBV5-1
J: TRBJ2-7
D: TRBD1
size: .
DNA: TGCGCCAGCAGCTTGGAGGACAGGTTCTACGAGCAGTACTTC
CDR3: CASSLEDRFYEQYF

V: TRBV5-4
J: TRBJ2-7
D: TRBD2
size: .
DNA: TGTGCCAGCAGCGTTTCTAGCGGGTCGTCCTACGAGCAGTACTTC
CDR3: CASSVSSGSSYEQYF

V: TRBV7-2
J: TRBJ2-1
D: .
size: .
DNA: TGTGCCAGCAGCCATGGGACAACCAACAATGAGCAGTTCTTC
CDR3: CASSHGTTNNEQFF

V: TRBV5-1
J: TRBJ2-1
D: TRBD2
size: .
DNA: TGCGCCAGCAGCGTCACACTAGCGGGAGGGCGGGTTTATGAGCAGTTCTTC
CDR3: CASSVTLAGGRVYEQFF

V: TRBV19
J: TRBJ2-5
D: TRBD1
size: .
DNA: TGTGCCAGTAAACCGCTAGCAGGGGGCACAGAGACCCAGTACTTC
CDR3: CASKPLAGGTETQYF

V: TRBV7-9
J: TRBJ2-1
D: .
size: once
DNA: TGTGCCAGCAGCCCGGGTAGCGAGCAGTTCTTC
CDR3: CASSPGSEQFF

V: TRBV5-1
J: TRBJ1-1
D: .
size: .
DNA: TGCGCCAGCAGCCAGACAAGAAAAGGGAACACTGAAGCTTTCTTT
CDR3: CASSQTRKGNTEAFF

V: TRBV7-9
J: TRBJ2-5
D: TRBD2
size: .
DNA: TGTGCCAGCAGCTTAACGGGGCGGGAGGAGACCCAGTACTTC
CDR3: CASSLTGREETQYF

V: TRBV27
J: TRBJ2-2
D: .
size: .
DNA: TGTGCCAGCAGTTTAGGAACAGGGTGGGCCGGGGAGCTGTTTTTT
CDR3: CASSLGTGWAGELFF

V: TRBV30
J: TRBJ2-1
D: .
size: .
DNA: TGTGCCTGGAGTGTACGAGAAAATGAGCAGTTCTTC
CDR3: CAWSVRENEQFF

V: TRBV11-2
J: TRBJ2-7
D: TRBD2
size: .
DNA: TGTGCCAGCAGCTCTGGACTAGCGGACTCCTACGAGCAGTACTTC
CDR3: CASSSGLADSYEQYF

V: TRBV6-5
J: TRBJ1-5
D: .
size: .
DNA: TGTGCCAGCAGTTCAGTAAAGTATCAGCCCCAGCATTTT
CDR3: CASSSVKYQPQHF